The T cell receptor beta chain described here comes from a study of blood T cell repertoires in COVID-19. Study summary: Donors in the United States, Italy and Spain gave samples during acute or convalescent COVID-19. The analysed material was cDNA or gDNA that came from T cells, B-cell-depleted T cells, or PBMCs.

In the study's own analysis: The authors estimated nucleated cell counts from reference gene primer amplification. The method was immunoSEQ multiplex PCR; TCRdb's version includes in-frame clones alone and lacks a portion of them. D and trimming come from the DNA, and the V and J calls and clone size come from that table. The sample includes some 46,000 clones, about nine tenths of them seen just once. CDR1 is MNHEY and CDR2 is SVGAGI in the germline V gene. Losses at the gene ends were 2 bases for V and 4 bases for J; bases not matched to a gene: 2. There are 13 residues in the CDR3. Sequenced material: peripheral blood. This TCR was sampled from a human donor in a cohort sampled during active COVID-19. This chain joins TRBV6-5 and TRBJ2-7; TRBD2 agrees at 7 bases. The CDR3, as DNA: TGTGCCAGCAGTTACAGGGAGGGGTACGAGCAGTACTTC. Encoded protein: CASSYREGYEQYF.